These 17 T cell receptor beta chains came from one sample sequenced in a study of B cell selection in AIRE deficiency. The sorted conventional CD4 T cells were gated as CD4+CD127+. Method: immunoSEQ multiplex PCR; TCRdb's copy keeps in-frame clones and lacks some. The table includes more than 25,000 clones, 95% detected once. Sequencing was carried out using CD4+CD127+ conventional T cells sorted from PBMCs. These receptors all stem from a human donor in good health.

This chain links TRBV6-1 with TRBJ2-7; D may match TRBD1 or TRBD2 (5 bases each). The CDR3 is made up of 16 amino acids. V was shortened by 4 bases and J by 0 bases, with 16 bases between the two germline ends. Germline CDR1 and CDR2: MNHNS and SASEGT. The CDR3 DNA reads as TGTGCCAGCAGTGCCGCTCGGTCGGGGACCTCCTACGAGCAGTACTTC. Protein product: CASSAARSGTSYEQYF.

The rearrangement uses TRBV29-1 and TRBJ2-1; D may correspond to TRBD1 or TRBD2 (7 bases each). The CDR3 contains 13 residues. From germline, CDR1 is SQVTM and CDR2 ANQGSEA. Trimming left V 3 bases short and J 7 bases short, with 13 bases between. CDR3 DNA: TGCAGCGTTGATTATCAGGGGGGGAATGAGCAGTTCTTC. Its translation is CSVDYQGGNEQFF.

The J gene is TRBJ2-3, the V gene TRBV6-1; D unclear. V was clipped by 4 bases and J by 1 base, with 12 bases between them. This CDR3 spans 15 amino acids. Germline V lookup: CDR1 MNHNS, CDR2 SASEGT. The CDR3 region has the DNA TGTGCCAGCAGTGTGTGGGCAGGAGGCACAGATACGCAGTATTTT. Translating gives CASSVWAGGTDTQYF.

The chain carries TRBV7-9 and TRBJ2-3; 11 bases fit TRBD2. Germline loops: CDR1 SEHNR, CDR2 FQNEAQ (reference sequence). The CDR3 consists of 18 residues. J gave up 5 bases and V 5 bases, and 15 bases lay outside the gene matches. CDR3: CASSPLGGLAGGRDTQYF. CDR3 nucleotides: TGTGCCAGCAGCCCGCTTGGGGGGCTAGCGGGAGGAAGAGATACGCAGTATTTT.

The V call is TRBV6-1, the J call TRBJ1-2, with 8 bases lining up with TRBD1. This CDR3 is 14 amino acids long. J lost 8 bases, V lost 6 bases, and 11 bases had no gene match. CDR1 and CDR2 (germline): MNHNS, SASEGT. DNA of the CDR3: TGTGCCAGCAGGAAATCCCTGACAGGGGCCGGCTACACCTTC. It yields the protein CASRKSLTGAGYTF.

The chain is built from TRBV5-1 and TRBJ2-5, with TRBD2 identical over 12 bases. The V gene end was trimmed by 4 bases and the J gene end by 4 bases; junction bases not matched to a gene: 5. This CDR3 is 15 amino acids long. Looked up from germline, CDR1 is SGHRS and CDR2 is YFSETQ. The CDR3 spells CASSRTSGILETQYF. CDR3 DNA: TGCGCCAGCAGCCGGACTAGCGGGATTTTAGAGACCCAGTACTTC.

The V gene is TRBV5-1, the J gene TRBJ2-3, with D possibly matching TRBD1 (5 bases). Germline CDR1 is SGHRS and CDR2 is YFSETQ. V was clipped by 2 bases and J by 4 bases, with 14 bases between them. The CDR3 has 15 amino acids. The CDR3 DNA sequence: TGCGCCAGCAGCTTCGCCATTAGGGGCCCAGATACGCAGTATTTT. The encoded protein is CASSFAIRGPDTQYF. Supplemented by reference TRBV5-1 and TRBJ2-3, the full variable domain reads KAGVTQTPRYLIKTRGQQVTLSCSPISGHRSVSWYQQTPGQGLQFLFEYFSETQRNKGNFPGRFSGRQFSNSRSEMNVSTLELGDSALYLCASSFAIRGPDTQYFGPGTRLTVL.

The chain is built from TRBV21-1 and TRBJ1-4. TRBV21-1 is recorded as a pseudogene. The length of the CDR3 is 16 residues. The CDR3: CASSKTGSPTNEKLFF. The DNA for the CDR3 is TGTGCCAGCAGCAAAACGGGGAGCCCAACTAATGAAAAACTGTTTTTT.

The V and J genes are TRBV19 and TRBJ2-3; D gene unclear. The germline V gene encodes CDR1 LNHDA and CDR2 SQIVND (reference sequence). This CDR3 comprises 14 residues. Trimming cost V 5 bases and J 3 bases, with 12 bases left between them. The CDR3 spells CASSVSGETDTQYF. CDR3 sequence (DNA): TGTGCCAGTAGTGTAAGTGGGGAAACAGATACGCAGTATTTT.

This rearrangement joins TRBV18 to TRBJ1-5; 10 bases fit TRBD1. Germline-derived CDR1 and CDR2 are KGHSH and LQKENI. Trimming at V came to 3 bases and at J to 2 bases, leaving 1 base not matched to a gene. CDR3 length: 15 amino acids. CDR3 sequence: CASSPGTGGNQPQHF. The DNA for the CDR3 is TGTGCCAGCTCACCCGGGACAGGGGGCAATCAGCCCCAGCATTTT.

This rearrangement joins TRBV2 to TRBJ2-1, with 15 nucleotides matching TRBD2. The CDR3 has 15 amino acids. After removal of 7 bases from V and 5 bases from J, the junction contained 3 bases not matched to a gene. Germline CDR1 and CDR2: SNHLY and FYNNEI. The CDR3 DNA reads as TGTGCCAGCACCGGGACTAGCGGGGGGAACAATGAGCAGTTCTTC. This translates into CASTGTSGGNNEQFF.

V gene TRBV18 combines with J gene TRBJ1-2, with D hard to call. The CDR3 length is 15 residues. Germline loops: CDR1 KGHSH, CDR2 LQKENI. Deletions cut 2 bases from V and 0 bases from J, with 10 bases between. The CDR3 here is CASSPAYTANYGYTF. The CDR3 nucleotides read TGTGCCAGCTCACCAGCGTACACAGCTAACTATGGCTACACCTTC.

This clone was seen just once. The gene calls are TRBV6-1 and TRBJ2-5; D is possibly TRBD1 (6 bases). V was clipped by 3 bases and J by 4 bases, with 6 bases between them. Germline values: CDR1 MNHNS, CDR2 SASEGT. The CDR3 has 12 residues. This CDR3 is CASSDRGETQYF. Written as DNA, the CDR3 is TGTGCCAGCAGTGACAGGGGAGAGACCCAGTACTTC.

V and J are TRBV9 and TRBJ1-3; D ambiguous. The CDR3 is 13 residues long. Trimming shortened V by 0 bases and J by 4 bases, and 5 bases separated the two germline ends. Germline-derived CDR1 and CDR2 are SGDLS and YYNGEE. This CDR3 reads CASSVGRGNTIYF. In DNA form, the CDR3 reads TGTGCCAGCAGCGTAGGGAGGGGAAACACCATATATTTT.

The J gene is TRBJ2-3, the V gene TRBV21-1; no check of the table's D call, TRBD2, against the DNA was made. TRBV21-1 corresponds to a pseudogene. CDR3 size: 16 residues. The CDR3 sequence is CASSNGTSGSTDTQYF. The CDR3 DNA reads TGTGCCAGCAGCAACGGGACTAGCGGTAGCACAGATACGCAGTATTTT.

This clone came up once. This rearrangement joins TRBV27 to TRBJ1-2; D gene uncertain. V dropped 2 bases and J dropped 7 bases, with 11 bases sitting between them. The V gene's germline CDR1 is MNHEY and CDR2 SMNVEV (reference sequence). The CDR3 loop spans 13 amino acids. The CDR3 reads CASSLSREGGYTF. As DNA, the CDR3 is TGTGCCAGCAGTTTAAGTAGGGAGGGTGGCTACACCTTC.

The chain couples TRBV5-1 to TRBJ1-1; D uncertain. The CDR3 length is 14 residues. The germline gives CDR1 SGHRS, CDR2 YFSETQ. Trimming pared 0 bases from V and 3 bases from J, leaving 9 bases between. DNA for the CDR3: TGCGCCAGCAGCTTGGGGGCGTGGGACACTGAAGCTTTCTTT. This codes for CASSLGAWDTEAFF.